This T cell receptor beta chain was sequenced for a study of T cells in Graves' hyperthyroidism and ophthalmopathy (dated by TCRdb to between 2018 and 2021). Study-level background: To identify TCR V-J signatures that set the groups apart, the researchers used a discovery cohort of more than 95 patients, made up of under 45 with Graves' ophthalmopathy and 57 with stable Graves' hyperthyroidism. The 75 to 100 discovery patients were divided at random into training and test sets in a 7:3 ratio. After sampling, hyperthyroidism patients received methimazole starting at 30 mg daily, and ophthalmopathy patients received high-dose intravenous methylprednisolone. In more than 5 Graves' hyperthyroidism patients, the study also compared T-cell repertoires from thyroid tissue with T-cell repertoires from blood. TCR Vbeta CDR3 sequencing of fewer than 150 peripheral blood samples (more than 40 ophthalmopathy, 70 to 85 hyperthyroidism and approximately 17 progressor patients) is reported in the paper. Prospective prediction of ophthalmopathy was tested in an independent validation cohort consisting of 18 hyperthyroidism patients and more than 15 patients who later progressed to ophthalmopathy.

Stable Graves' hyperthyroidism was defined as the absence of progression to ophthalmopathy over 18 months of follow-up. Hyperthyroidism patients were aged 18 to 65 years and newly diagnosed, with disease duration of less than 2 months. Exclusion was applied to patients with uncontrolled infections, other autoimmune diseases, pregnancy or lactation. Diagnoses were based on clinical symptoms, serum thyroxine and TRAb, thyroid ultrasound and orbital computed tomography. Total RNA was extracted using Trizol reagent, and RNA quality was assessed on an Agilent 2100 Bioanalyzer. Overall study results and their limits: Most expanded thyroid clonotypes (frequency above 0.001) were also found in blood, which suggests that blood repertoires may mirror thyroid immune responses. Ophthalmopathy was separated from stable hyperthyroidism by a 13 V-J signature model, with approximately 89% sensitivity and approximately 84% specificity obtained in cross-validation and 80%/75% obtained in testing. Sample size was not statistically predetermined, and blinding of investigators to group allocation was not performed. In validation, the model predicted progression to ophthalmopathy a median of about 6.8 months before onset, with about 71% sensitivity and 72.22% specificity.

TCR beta CDR3 regions were amplified from RNA transcripts. A first-round RT-PCR of the TCR CDR3 used the HTBI primer set with the Qiagen OneStep RT-PCR kit. Libraries were constructed in a second round of multiplex PCR, after which size selection and purification were performed. Libraries were sequenced paired-end with 100 bp reads on an Illumina HiSeq2000. The paper's data handling went like this. SOAPnuke was used to process the raw data, removing reads that contained adapters or uncalled bases, had a mean Phred below 15, or lacked an exact match to the constant primer or identifier. COPE v1.2.5 was used to merge high-quality paired reads, and clonotypes were defined as unique nucleotide sequences. MiTCR v1.1 was used to align the clonotypes against IMGT TRBV, TRBD and TRBJ reference segments. Analysis was restricted to V-J combinations with a frequency above 0.0001, which covered roughly 99% of repertoires. The TCS score was defined as the ratio of F50 (clonal expansion) to E x V (chaos), calculated using BLOSUM62-based TCRdist between CDR3 peptides within each V-J. Welch's t-statistics and random forest reduced some 510 V-J features to roughly 13, which were used in a naive Bayes classifier (R e1071). Thyroid-blood repertoire similarity was quantified with the Morisita-Horn index. Clones were called with MiXCR by TCRdb after fastp trimmed the public reads at Q25, and only in-frame beta chains were retained. Each entry is one CDR3 protein sequence, shown with its most common DNA and genes. TCRdb assigned the V and J calls; the authors' analysis was not used. The sample data list about 610,000 distinct CDR3 sequences, and 40% to 55% of these were observed just once. The top ten constitute approximately 8.4% of the sample.

Including the terminal cysteine and phenylalanine, the CDR3 comprises 15 residues. Left in the record is the CDR3 DNA by itself, 45 bases read in frame from the first base. CDR1 MNHNS and CDR2 SASEGT were looked up in the germline V gene. Here V drops 6 bases and J drops 2 bases, and the junction holds 5 bases not matched to any gene. This clonotype has a handful of counts. The antigen it binds to is not known. Base qualities are not recorded, but no much larger clone differs from it by a single base. Specimen: peripheral blood or thyroid tissue (not recorded which). The chain is made from TRBV6-1 and TRBJ2-7; 12 middle bases align to TRBD2. The TCR sequence derives from a woman aged 18-29 years with Graves' hyperthyroidism. The bases read TGTGCCAGCAGGGATGGACTAGCGGGACCCTACGAGCAGTACTTC. This is translated as CASRDGLAGPYEQYF.